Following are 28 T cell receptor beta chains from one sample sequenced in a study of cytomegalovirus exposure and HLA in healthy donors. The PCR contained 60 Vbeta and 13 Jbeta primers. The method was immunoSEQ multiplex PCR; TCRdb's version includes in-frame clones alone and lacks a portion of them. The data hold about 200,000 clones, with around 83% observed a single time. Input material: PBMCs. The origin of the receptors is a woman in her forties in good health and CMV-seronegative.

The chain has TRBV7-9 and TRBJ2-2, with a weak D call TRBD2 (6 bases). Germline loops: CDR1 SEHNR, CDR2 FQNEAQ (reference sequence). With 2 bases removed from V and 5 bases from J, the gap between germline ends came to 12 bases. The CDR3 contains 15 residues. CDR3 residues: CASSLRSGATGELFF. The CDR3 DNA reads TGTGCCAGCAGCTTAAGATCGGGAGCTACCGGGGAGCTGTTTTTT.

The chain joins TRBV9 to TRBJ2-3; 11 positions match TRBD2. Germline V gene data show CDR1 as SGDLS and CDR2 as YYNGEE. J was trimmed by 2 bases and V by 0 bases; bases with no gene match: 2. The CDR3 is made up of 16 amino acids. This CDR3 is CASSVATSGITDTQYF. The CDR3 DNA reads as TGTGCCAGCAGCGTAGCGACTAGCGGGATCACAGATACGCAGTATTTT.

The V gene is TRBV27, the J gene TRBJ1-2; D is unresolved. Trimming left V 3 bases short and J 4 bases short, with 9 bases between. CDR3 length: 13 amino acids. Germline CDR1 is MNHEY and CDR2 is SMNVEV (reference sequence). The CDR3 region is CASSFNTVYGYTF. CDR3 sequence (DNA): TGTGCCAGCAGTTTCAATACTGTCTATGGCTACACCTTC.

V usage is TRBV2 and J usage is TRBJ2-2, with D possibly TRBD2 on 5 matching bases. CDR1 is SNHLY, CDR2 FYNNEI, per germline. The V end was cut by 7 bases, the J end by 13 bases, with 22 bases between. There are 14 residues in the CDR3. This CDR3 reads CASKRADLDRGLFF. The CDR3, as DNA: TGTGCCAGCAAACGTGCGGACCTTGACCGGGGGCTGTTTTTT.

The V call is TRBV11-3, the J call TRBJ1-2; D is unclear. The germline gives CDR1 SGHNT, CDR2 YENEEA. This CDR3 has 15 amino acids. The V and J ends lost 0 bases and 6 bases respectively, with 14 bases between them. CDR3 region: CASSLDQRVRDGYTF. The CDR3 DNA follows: TGTGCCAGCAGCTTAGATCAGAGGGTAAGGGATGGCTACACCTTC. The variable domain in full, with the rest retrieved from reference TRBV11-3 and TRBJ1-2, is EAGVVQSPRYKIIEKKQPVAFWCNPISGHNTLYWYLQNLGQGPELLIRYENEEAVDDSQLPKDRFSAERLKGVDSTLKIQPAELGDSAVYLCASSLDQRVRDGYTFGSGTRLTVV.

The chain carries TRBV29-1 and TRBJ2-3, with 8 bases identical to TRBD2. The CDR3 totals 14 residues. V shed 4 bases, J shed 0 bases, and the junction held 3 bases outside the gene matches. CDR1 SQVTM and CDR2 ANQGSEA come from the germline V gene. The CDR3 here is CSVGASGSTDTQYF. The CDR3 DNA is TGCAGCGTTGGGGCTAGCGGGAGCACAGATACGCAGTATTTT.

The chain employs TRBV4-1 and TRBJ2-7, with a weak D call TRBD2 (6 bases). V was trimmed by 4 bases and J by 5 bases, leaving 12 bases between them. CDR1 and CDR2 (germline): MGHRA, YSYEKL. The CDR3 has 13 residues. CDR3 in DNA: TGCGCCAGCAGCCGGGAGACGGGGGACGAGCAGTACGTC. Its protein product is CASSRETGDEQYV.

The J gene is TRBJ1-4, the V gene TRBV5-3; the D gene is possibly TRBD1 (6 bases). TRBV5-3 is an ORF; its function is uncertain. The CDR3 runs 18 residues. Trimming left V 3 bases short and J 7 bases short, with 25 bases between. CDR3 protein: CARSSRNLMGRGGEKLFF. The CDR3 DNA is TGTGCCAGAAGCTCGAGAAACCTAATGGGGAGGGGGGGTGAAAAACTGTTTTTT.

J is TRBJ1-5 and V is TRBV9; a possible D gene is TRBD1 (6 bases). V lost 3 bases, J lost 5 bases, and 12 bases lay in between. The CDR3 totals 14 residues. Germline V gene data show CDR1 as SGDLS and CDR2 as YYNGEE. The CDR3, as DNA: TGTGCCAGCAGCGGGGGCAGGGGTCATCAGCCCCAGCATTTT. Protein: CASSGGRGHQPQHF.

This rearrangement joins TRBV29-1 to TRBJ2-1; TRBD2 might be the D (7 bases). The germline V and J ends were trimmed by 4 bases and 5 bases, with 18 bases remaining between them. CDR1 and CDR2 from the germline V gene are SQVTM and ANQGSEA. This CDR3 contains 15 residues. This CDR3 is CSVAGGQGPHNEQFF. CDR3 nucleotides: TGCAGCGTTGCGGGGGGTCAGGGGCCTCACAATGAGCAGTTCTTC.

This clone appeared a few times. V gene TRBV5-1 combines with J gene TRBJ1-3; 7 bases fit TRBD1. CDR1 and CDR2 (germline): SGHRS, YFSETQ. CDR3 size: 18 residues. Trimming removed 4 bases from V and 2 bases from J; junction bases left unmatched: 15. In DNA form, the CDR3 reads TGCGCCAGCAGCCCAAGTCCCCAGACCGGGACAGCTGGAAACACCATATATTTT. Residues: CASSPSPQTGTAGNTIYF.

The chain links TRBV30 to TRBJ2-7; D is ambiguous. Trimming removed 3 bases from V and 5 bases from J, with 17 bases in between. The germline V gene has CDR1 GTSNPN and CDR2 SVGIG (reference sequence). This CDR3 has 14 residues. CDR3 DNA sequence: TGTGCCTGGAGGGGCAGCCTTTTTGCTGACGAGCAGTACTTC. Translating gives CAWRGSLFADEQYF.

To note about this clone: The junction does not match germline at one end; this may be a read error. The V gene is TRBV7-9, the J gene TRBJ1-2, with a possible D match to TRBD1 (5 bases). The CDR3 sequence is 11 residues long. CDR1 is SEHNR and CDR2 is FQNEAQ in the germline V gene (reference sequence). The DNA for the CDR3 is TGTTCCAGCAGCTCGGGGGGAGGCTACACCTTC. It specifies CSSSSGGGYTF.

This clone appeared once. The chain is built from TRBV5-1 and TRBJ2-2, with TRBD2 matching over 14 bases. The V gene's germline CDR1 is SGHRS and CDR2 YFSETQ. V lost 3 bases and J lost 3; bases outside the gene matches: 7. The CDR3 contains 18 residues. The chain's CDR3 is CASSSGLAGVPYTGELFF. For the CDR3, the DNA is TGCGCCAGCAGCTCGGGACTAGCGGGAGTCCCTTACACCGGGGAGCTGTTTTTT. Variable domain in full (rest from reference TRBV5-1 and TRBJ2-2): KAGVTQTPRYLIKTRGQQVTLSCSPISGHRSVSWYQQTPGQGLQFLFEYFSETQRNKGNFPGRFSGRQFSNSRSEMNVSTLELGDSALYLCASSSGLAGVPYTGELFFGEGSRLTVL.

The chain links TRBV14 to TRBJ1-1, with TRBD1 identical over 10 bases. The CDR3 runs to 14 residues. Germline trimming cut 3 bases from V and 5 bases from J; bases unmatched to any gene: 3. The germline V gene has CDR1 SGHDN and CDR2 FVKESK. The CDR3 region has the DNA TGTGCCAGCAGCCAGACAGGGGGCAGAACTGAAGCTTTCTTT. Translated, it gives CASSQTGGRTEAFF.

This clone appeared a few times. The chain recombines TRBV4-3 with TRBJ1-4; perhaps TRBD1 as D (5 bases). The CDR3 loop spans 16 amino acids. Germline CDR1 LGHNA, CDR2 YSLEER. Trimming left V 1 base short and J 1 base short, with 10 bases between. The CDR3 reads CASSQAPRETNEKLFF. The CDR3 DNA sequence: TGCGCCAGCAGCCAAGCCCCCAGGGAAACTAATGAAAAACTGTTTTTT.

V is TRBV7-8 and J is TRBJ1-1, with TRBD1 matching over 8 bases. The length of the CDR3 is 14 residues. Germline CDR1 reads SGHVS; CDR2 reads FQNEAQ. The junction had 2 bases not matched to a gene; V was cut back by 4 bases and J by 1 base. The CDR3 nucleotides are TGTGCCAGCAGCTCCGGGACAGGGAACACTGAAGCTTTCTTT. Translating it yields CASSSGTGNTEAFF.

In nucleotides, the CDR3 is TGTGCCACCAGCAGACCCCCGGGACAGGGGAACACTGAAGCTTTCTTT. Translated: CATSRPPGQGNTEAFF. This rearrangement joins TRBV15 to TRBJ1-1; 9 bases are shared with TRBD1. This CDR3 region has 16 residues. Looked up from germline, CDR1 is LNHNV and CDR2 is YYDKDF (reference sequence). V dropped 2 bases and J dropped 1; count of bases not matched to a gene: 5.

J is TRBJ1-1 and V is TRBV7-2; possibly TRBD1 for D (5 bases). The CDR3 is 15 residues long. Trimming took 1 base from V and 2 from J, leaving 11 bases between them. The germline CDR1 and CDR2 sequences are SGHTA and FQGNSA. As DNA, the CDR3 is TGTGCCAGCAGCTTAGTGGGGGGGGGAAACACTGAAGCTTTCTTT. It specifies CASSLVGGGNTEAFF.

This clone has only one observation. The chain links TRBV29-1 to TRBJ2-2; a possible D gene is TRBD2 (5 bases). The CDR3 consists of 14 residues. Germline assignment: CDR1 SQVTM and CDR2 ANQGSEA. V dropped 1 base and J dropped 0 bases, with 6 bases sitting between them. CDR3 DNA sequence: TGCAGCGTTGAAGGAGCGGCGAACACCGGGGAGCTGTTTTTT. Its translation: CSVEGAANTGELFF.

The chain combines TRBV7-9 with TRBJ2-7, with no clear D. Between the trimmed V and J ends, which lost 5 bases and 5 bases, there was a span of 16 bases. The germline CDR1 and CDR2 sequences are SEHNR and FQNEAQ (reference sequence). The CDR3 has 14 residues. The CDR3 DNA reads TGTGCCAGCAGCCCCTCCACCCCGGTCCACGAGCAGTACTTC. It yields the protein CASSPSTPVHEQYF.

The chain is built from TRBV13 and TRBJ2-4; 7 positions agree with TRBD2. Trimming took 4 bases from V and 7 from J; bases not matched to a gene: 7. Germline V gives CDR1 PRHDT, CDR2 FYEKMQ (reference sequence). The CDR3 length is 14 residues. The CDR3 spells CASSSWTSRNIQYF. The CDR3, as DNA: TGTGCCAGCAGCTCTTGGACTAGTAGGAACATTCAGTACTTC.

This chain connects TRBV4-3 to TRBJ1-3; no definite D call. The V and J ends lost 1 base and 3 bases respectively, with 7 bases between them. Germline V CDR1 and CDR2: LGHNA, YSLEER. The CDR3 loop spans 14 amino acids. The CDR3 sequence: CASSQGRVGNTIYF. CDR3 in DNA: TGCGCCAGCAGCCAAGGGAGGGTTGGAAACACCATATATTTT.

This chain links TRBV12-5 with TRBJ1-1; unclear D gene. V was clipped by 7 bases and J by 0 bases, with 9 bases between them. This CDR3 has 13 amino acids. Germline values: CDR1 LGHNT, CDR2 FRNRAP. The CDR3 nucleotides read TGTGCTAGTGTAACGGGTATGAACACTGAAGCTTTCTTT. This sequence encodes CASVTGMNTEAFF. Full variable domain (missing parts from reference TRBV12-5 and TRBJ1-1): DARVTQTPRHKVTEMGQEVTMRCQPILGHNTVFWYRQTMMQGLELLAYFRNRAPLDDSGMPKDRFSAEMPDATLATLKIQPSEPRDSAVYFCASVTGMNTEAFFGQGTRLTVV.

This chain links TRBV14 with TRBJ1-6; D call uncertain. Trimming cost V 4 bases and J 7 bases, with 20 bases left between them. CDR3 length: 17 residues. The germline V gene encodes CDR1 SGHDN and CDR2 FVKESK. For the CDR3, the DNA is TGTGCCAGCAGCCGGAACTTTGGGCGCCGGAGGAATTCACCCCTCCACTTT. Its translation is CASSRNFGRRRNSPLHF. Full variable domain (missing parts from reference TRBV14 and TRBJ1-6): EAGVTQFPSHSVIEKGQTVTLRCDPISGHDNLYWYRRVMGKEIKFLLHFVKESKQDESGMPNNRFLAERTGGTYSTLKVQPAELEDSGVYFCASSRNFGRRRNSPLHFGNGTRLTVT.

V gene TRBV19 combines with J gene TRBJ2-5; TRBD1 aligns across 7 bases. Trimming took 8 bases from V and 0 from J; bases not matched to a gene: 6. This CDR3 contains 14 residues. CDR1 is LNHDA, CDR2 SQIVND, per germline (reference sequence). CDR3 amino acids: CASRRTGDQETQYF. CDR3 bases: TGTGCCAGTCGCCGGACAGGCGACCAAGAGACCCAGTACTTC.

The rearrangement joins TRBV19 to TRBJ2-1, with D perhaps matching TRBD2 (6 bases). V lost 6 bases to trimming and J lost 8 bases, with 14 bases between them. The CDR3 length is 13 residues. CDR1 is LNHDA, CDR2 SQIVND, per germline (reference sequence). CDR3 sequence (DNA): TGTGCCAGTAGCGGGCAGGCGGGGTATGAGCAGTTCTTC. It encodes CASSGQAGYEQFF.

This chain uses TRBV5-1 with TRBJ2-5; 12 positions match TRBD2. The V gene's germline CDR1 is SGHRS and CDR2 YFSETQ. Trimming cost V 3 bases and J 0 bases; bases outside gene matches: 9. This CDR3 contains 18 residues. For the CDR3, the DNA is TGCGCCAGCAGCTCGGCCGGGACTAGCGGGCGGTACCAAGAGACCCAGTACTTC. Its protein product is CASSSAGTSGRYQETQYF.